Presented here are 19 T cell receptor beta chains from one specimen sequenced in a study of blood T cell repertoires in COVID-19. Clones were sequenced by immunoSEQ multiplex PCR, and TCRdb holds only the in-frame ones, with some missing. This table holds some 43,000 clones, approximately 90% found once. The sample consisted of peripheral blood. The receptor source for this set is a man in his 60s with active COVID-19.

The chain uses TRBV29-1 and TRBJ1-1, with a possible D match to TRBD1 (5 bases). V lost 5 bases, J lost 5 bases, and 15 bases lay in between. Germline CDR1 SQVTM, CDR2 ANQGSEA. The CDR3 extends over 13 amino acids. The CDR3 DNA is TGCAGCGTTTGGTCGGGGGTAGGAACTGAAGCTTTCTTT. This encodes CSVWSGVGTEAFF.

The genes are TRBV5-6 and TRBJ2-4, with D possibly being TRBD1 (5 bases). The CDR3 runs to 17 residues. The germline gives CDR1 SGHDT, CDR2 YYEEEE. V was trimmed by 3 bases and J by 0 bases, leaving 16 bases between them. CDR3 DNA: TGTGCCAGCAGCTCAACACGGCAGGGTGCAGCCAAAAACATTCAGTACTTC. Translating it yields CASSSTRQGAAKNIQYF. Drawing the rest from reference TRBV5-6 and TRBJ2-4, the complete variable domain is DAGVTQSPTHLIKTRGQQVTLRCSPKSGHDTVSWYQQALGQGPQFIFQYYEEEERQRGNFPDRFSGHQFPNYSSELNVNALLLGDSALYLCASSSTRQGAAKNIQYFGAGTRLSVL.

This rearrangement joins TRBV24-1 to TRBJ2-7; 7 nucleotides line up with TRBD1. The germline V gene has CDR1 KGHDR and CDR2 SFDVKD. This CDR3 comprises 14 residues. Trimming at V came to 3 bases and at J to 3 bases, leaving 4 bases not matched to a gene. The CDR3 here is CATSDRTGGYEQYF. The CDR3 DNA reads as TGTGCCACCAGTGATAGGACAGGAGGCTACGAGCAGTACTTC.

This rearrangement joins TRBV4-2 to TRBJ1-6; D not resolved. V shed 0 bases and J shed 9 bases, with 6 bases lying between them. Germline CDR1 LGHNA, CDR2 YNFKEQ. The CDR3 extends over 13 amino acids. The CDR3 spells CASSQDEGSPLHF. In DNA, the CDR3 is TGTGCCAGCAGCCAAGATGAGGGTTCACCCCTCCACTTT.

This clone was seen only a few times. The same CDR3 can be traced to other DNA sequences in this sample. The V and J genes are TRBV5-5 and TRBJ1-3; tentative D call: TRBD1 (5 bases). There are 14 residues in the CDR3. Trimming cost V 0 bases and J 4 bases, with 8 bases left between them. Germline V lookup: CDR1 SGHKS, CDR2 YYEKEE (reference sequence). The CDR3 spells CASSLEGVGNTIYF. CDR3 nucleotides: TGTGCCAGCAGCTTGGAAGGGGTGGGAAACACCATATATTTT. Using reference TRBV5-5 and TRBJ1-3 for the parts outside the CDR3, the full variable domain is DAGVTQSPTHLIKTRGQQVTLRCSPISGHKSVSWYQQVLGQGPQFIFQYYEKEERGRGNFPDRFSARQFPNYSSELNVNALLLGDSALYLCASSLEGVGNTIYFGEGSWLTVV.

This rearrangement joins TRBV15 to TRBJ2-2; D perhaps matches TRBD1 (5 bases). This CDR3 has 13 residues. The germline CDR1 and CDR2 sequences are LNHNV and YYDKDF (reference sequence). Trimming cost V 8 bases and J 5 bases, with 12 bases left between them. CDR3 in DNA: TGTGCCACCGGAAACAGGAGAACCGGGGAGCTGTTTTTT. Amino acid sequence: CATGNRRTGELFF.

V usage is TRBV10-3 and J usage is TRBJ1-2; 8 bases agree with TRBD1. Losses at the gene ends were 2 bases for V and 3 bases for J; bases not matched to a gene: 11. Looked up from germline, CDR1 is ENHRY and CDR2 is SYGVKD. The CDR3 loop spans 17 amino acids. The CDR3 protein is CAISEPGGAGGHYGYTF. The CDR3 DNA reads TGTGCCATCAGTGAGCCTGGGGGGGCAGGGGGCCACTATGGCTACACCTTC.

This chain connects TRBV24-1 to TRBJ2-1; 11 nucleotides match TRBD2. CDR3 length equals 18 residues. With 4 bases clipped from V and 4 bases from J, the junction kept 11 bases outside the gene matches. Per germline, CDR1 KGHDR and CDR2 SFDVKD. Here the CDR3 reads CATSDKTGTSGVYNEQFF. In nucleotides, the CDR3 is TGTGCCACCAGTGACAAAACCGGGACTAGCGGAGTTTACAATGAGCAGTTCTTC.

This chain uses TRBV7-2 with TRBJ1-2; 7 nucleotides agree with TRBD1. This CDR3 contains 14 residues. Germline lookup yields CDR1 SGHTA and CDR2 FQGNSA. With V trimmed by 1 base and J by 7 bases, 6 bases remained unmatched. The CDR3 coding sequence is TGTGCCAGCAGCTTAGACAGGGGTTTGAGTGGCTACACCTTC. This translates into CASSLDRGLSGYTF.

This sequence joins TRBV27 and TRBJ1-2; maybe TRBD1 (6 bases). Between the trimmed V and J ends, which lost 7 bases and 5 bases, there was a span of 20 bases. Looked up from germline, CDR1 is MNHEY and CDR2 is SMNVEV (reference sequence). This CDR3 has 15 residues. The CDR3, as DNA: TGTGCCAGCACCAAAAGTGGGGGCGGGGGGTATGGCTACACCTTC. The encoded protein is CASTKSGGGGYGYTF.

The genes are TRBV19 and TRBJ1-4; D gene unclear. The CDR3 length is 16 residues. In germline, CDR1 is LNHDA, CDR2 SQIVND (reference sequence). The V gene lost 2 bases and the J gene lost 0 bases, with 10 bases spanning the gap. The CDR3 DNA reads as TGTGCCAGTAGTATAACACGGGAGCCAACTAATGAAAAACTGTTTTTT. This encodes CASSITREPTNEKLFF.

The genes are TRBV16 and TRBJ2-2, with D possibly TRBD1 on 6 matching bases. In germline, CDR1 is KGHSY, CDR2 FQNENV. V shed 4 bases and J shed 6 bases, with 15 bases lying between them. CDR3 size: 15 residues. CDR3 nucleotides: TGTGCCAGCAGCCGTCAACAGGGTTACGCCGGGGAGCTGTTTTTT. Its protein product is CASSRQQGYAGELFF.

The chain combines TRBV7-8 with TRBJ1-4; no clear D. Germline V gene sequence: CDR1 SGHVS, CDR2 FQNEAQ. Trimming cost V 2 bases and J 14 bases, with 9 bases left between them. The CDR3 has 11 residues. CDR3 sequence (DNA): TGTGCCAGCAGCTTAAATTCGGGGCTGTTTTTT. Translated: CASSLNSGLFF.

The table lists this clone with a count of one. DNA of the CDR3: TGTGCCAGCAGCTCATCCGGGACAACGAACACTGAAGCTTTCTTT. It specifies CASSSSGTTNTEAFF. The chain is built from TRBV28 and TRBJ1-1; tentatively, D is TRBD1 (6 bases). The germline gives CDR1 MDHEN, CDR2 SYDVKM. This CDR3 region has 15 residues. V was trimmed by 6 bases and J by 1 base, leaving 15 bases between them.

The V and J genes are TRBV7-2 and TRBJ2-7, with a tentative D call TRBD2 (7 bases). Germline lookup yields CDR1 SGHTA and CDR2 FQGNSA. The CDR3 runs to 15 residues. Deletions cut 3 bases from V and 4 bases from J, with 16 bases between. The CDR3 is CASSFQGREGYEQYF. CDR3 DNA: TGTGCCAGCAGCTTTCAGGGGAGGGAGGGATACGAGCAGTACTTC.

The chain employs TRBV30 and TRBJ1-2, with 12 bases aligning to TRBD1. The V gene's germline CDR1 is GTSNPN and CDR2 SVGIG (reference sequence). The trim removed 2 bases at V and 7 bases at J, leaving 5 bases unmatched. There are 14 residues in the CDR3. In DNA, the CDR3 is TGTGCCTGGAGTAGGGACAGGGGGCGACCTGGCTACACCTTC. It translates to CAWSRDRGRPGYTF.

This chain joins TRBV9 and TRBJ1-5; no clear D gene. The CDR3 contains 16 residues. Germline V lookup: CDR1 SGDLS, CDR2 YYNGEE. Trimming pared 2 bases from V and 3 bases from J, leaving 15 bases between. DNA for the CDR3: TGTGCCAGCAGCGTGGGTCCGGGGATCAACAATCAGCCCCAGCATTTT. Amino acid sequence: CASSVGPGINNQPQHF.

The rearrangement links TRBV4-1 to TRBJ1-2, with unresolved D. V lost 0 bases to trimming and J lost 5 bases, with 25 bases between them. The V gene's germline CDR1 is MGHRA and CDR2 YSYEKL. The CDR3 consists of 19 residues. The CDR3 coding sequence is TGCGCCAGCAGCCAAGATGAGGCCGTAGCCCCGGTCCCTTTATATGGCTACACCTTC. Its protein product is CASSQDEAVAPVPLYGYTF.

This chain joins TRBV27 and TRBJ2-7; D may be TRBD1 (5 bases). In germline, CDR1 is MNHEY, CDR2 SMNVEV (reference sequence). With 5 bases removed from V and 2 bases from J, the gap between germline ends came to 16 bases. This CDR3 has 15 amino acids. The DNA for the CDR3 is TGTGCCAGCAGTCTCAGGCCTAGGGGCCCCTACGAGCAGTACTTC. Residues: CASSLRPRGPYEQYF.